Shown below are 21 T cell receptor beta chains from a single sample sequenced in a study of T cell responses to AZD1222 COVID-19 vaccine. Method: immunoSEQ multiplex PCR; TCRdb's copy keeps in-frame clones and lacks some. This sample has around 160,000 clones, with roughly nine tenths found just once. The source material was peripheral blood, sampled on day 0 of AZD1222 vaccination. Receptors were obtained from an adult in good health.

J is TRBJ2-1 and V is TRBV19; 7 bases align to TRBD1. Per germline, CDR1 LNHDA and CDR2 SQIVND (reference sequence). CDR3 size: 12 residues. The trim removed 10 bases at V and 8 bases at J, leaving 8 bases unmatched. CDR3 coding DNA: TGTGCCACATCGACAGGGACGTATGAGCAGTTCTTC. Its translation is CATSTGTYEQFF.

The chain has TRBV3-1 (or the pseudogene TRBV3-2) and TRBJ1-1, with D maybe TRBD1 (6 bases). Germline CDR1 LGHDT, CDR2 YNNKEL (reference sequence). V was shortened by 4 bases and J by 3 bases, with 6 bases between the two germline ends. This CDR3 spans 12 amino acids. This CDR3 reads CASSRQDTEAFF. The CDR3 DNA reads TGTGCCAGCAGCCGACAGGACACTGAAGCTTTCTTT.

V gene TRBV5-8 combines with J gene TRBJ1-1, with D unresolved. Germline CDR1 and CDR2: SGHTS and YDEGEE. Trimming shortened V by 0 bases and J by 5 bases, and 11 bases separated the two germline ends. This CDR3 is 14 amino acids long. The CDR3 DNA is TGTGCCAGCAGCTTGGCAAGCCCCGGGACTGAAGCTTTCTTT. It yields the protein CASSLASPGTEAFF. Complete variable domain (other parts from reference TRBV5-8 and TRBJ1-1): EAGVTQSPTHLIKTRGQQATLRCSPISGHTSVYWYQQALGLGLQFLLWYDEGEERNRGNFPPRFSGRQFPNYSSELNVNALELEDSALYLCASSLASPGTEAFFGQGTRLTVV.

The V gene is TRBV5-5, the J gene TRBJ2-7; TRBD1 matches 7 bases. The CDR3 spans 15 residues. Germline assignment: CDR1 SGHKS and CDR2 YYEKEE (reference sequence). The ends lost 4 bases at V and 1 base at J; junction bases unmatched: 8. The CDR3, as DNA: TGTGCCAGCAGCCCCTTCCGGACAGGATCCTACGAGCAGTACTTC. This encodes CASSPFRTGSYEQYF. The full variable domain, in which reference TRBV5-5 and TRBJ2-7 provide the parts outside the CDR3, is DAGVTQSPTHLIKTRGQQVTLRCSPISGHKSVSWYQQVLGQGPQFIFQYYEKEERGRGNFPDRFSARQFPNYSSELNVNALLLGDSALYLCASSPFRTGSYEQYFGPGTRLTVT.

The V call is TRBV19, the J call TRBJ1-5, with unresolved D. V dropped 1 base and J dropped 7 bases, with 20 bases sitting between them. The CDR3 runs to 17 residues. From germline, CDR1 is LNHDA and CDR2 SQIVND (reference sequence). The CDR3 loop reads CASSIGLRSTRNQPQHF. DNA for the CDR3: TGTGCCAGTAGTATAGGGTTGAGGAGCACAAGGAACCAGCCCCAGCATTTT.

This chain links TRBV9 with TRBJ1-2, with 7 bases aligning to TRBD1. Trimming cost V 1 base and J 2 bases; bases outside gene matches: 11. CDR1 and CDR2 (germline): SGDLS, YYNGEE. This CDR3 contains 17 residues. CDR3 sequence reads: CASSVLSGGAGNYGYTF. DNA of the CDR3: TGTGCCAGCAGCGTACTTTCAGGGGGGGCAGGGAACTATGGCTACACCTTC. The full variable domain, completed using reference TRBV9 and TRBJ1-2, is DSGVTQTPKHLITATGQRVTLRCSPRSGDLSVYWYQQSLDQGLQFLIQYYNGEERAKGNILERFSAQQFPDLHSELNLSSLELGDSALYFCASSVLSGGAGNYGYTFGSGTRLTVV.

The V call is TRBV20-1, the J call TRBJ2-7; D is possibly TRBD1 (6 bases). V dropped 3 bases and J dropped 5 bases, with 17 bases sitting between them. Looked up from germline, CDR1 is DFQATT and CDR2 is SNEGSKA (reference sequence). The CDR3 runs to 14 residues. In DNA, the CDR3 is TGCAGTGCTAGTGACGATAGGGGGTCCAACGAGCAGTACTTC. It translates to CSASDDRGSNEQYF.

The rearrangement joins TRBV5-1 to TRBJ2-1, with 13 bases identical to TRBD2. CDR1 and CDR2 (germline): SGHRS, YFSETQ. V dropped 3 bases and J dropped 6; count of bases not matched to a gene: 3. The CDR3 runs to 15 residues. The CDR3 protein is CASSSTSGRTNEQFF. DNA of the CDR3: TGCGCCAGCAGCTCGACTAGCGGGAGGACCAATGAGCAGTTCTTC.

V is TRBV28 and J is TRBJ2-3, with D perhaps matching TRBD2 (5 bases). Germline-derived CDR1 and CDR2 are MDHEN and SYDVKM. The CDR3 extends over 13 amino acids. V lost 7 bases, J lost 0 bases, and 8 bases lay in between. The CDR3, as DNA: TGTGCCAGCACTGGCGGGAGCACAGATACGCAGTATTTT. Translated, it gives CASTGGSTDTQYF.

The V and J genes are TRBV12-5 and TRBJ1-2, with D possibly TRBD1 on 6 matching bases. The CDR3 length is 16 residues. The germline V gene has CDR1 LGHNT and CDR2 FRNRAP. V lost 5 bases and J 7 bases, leaving 23 bases between the germline ends. CDR3 protein: CASGRGRDTLTGGYTF. The CDR3 DNA reads TGTGCTAGTGGTCGGGGTAGGGACACGTTAACCGGTGGCTACACCTTC.

The genes are TRBV6-5 and TRBJ1-1; D ambiguous. Germline loops: CDR1 MNHEY, CDR2 SVGAGI. The CDR3 spans 14 residues. The V gene lost 3 bases and the J gene lost 2 bases, with 10 bases spanning the gap. The CDR3 DNA reads as TGTGCCAGCAGTTATCTGGGCGGTAACACTGAAGCTTTCTTT. Protein sequence: CASSYLGGNTEAFF.

The chain links TRBV4-2 to TRBJ1-5; D remains unclear. The CDR3 runs 13 residues. V lost 0 bases and J 6 bases, leaving 6 bases between the germline ends. Germline CDR1 reads LGHNA; CDR2 reads YNFKEQ. The CDR3 protein is CASSQDPSQPQHF. For the CDR3, the DNA is TGTGCCAGCAGCCAAGATCCCAGTCAGCCCCAGCATTTT.

The chain carries TRBV11-3 and TRBJ2-7; 8 bases line up with TRBD2. V was pared by 2 bases and J by 7 bases, with 13 bases of the junction left unmatched. CDR3 length: 16 amino acids. Germline V lookup: CDR1 SGHNT, CDR2 YENEEA. The CDR3 DNA sequence: TGTGCCAGCAGCTTAAGTTTTAGTAGCGGGACCGAGGAGCAGTACTTC. As protein: CASSLSFSSGTEEQYF.

CDR3 sequence reads: CASSTGGGEGTEAFF. In DNA form, the CDR3 reads TGTGCCAGCAGCACCGGGGGTGGGGAGGGCACTGAAGCTTTCTTT. V is TRBV7-2 and J is TRBJ1-1; TRBD1 is a possible D gene (5 bases). CDR1 SGHTA and CDR2 FQGNSA come from the germline V gene. Trimming pared 5 bases from V and 4 bases from J, leaving 17 bases between. The CDR3 sequence is 15 residues long.

This clone appeared a single time. V is TRBV18 and J is TRBJ2-5, with D possibly matching TRBD2 (6 bases). Germline values: CDR1 KGHSH, CDR2 LQKENI. The V end lost 2 bases, the J end lost 4 bases, and 8 bases lay between the germline ends. The CDR3 runs to 13 residues. This CDR3 reads CASSPIGGETQYF. In DNA form, the CDR3 reads TGTGCCAGCTCACCAATCGGGGGAGAGACCCAGTACTTC.

This clone was counted once. This chain uses TRBV28 with TRBJ1-3, with D unresolved. The CDR3 has 15 amino acids. Trimming took 2 bases from V and 0 from J, leaving 8 bases between them. Germline V gives CDR1 MDHEN, CDR2 SYDVKM. DNA of the CDR3: TGTGCCAGCAGTTTACGGGTCCTCTCTGGAAACACCATATATTTT. Translation: CASSLRVLSGNTIYF.

This chain links TRBV15 with TRBJ2-1, with TRBD1 identical over 8 bases. V dropped 0 bases and J dropped 3; count of bases not matched to a gene: 4. Germline V lookup: CDR1 LNHNV, CDR2 YYDKDF (reference sequence). The CDR3 extends over 16 amino acids. The CDR3 DNA is TGTGCCACCAGCAGAGATGACACAGGGGGCTACAATGAGCAGTTCTTC. Its translation: CATSRDDTGGYNEQFF.

The rearrangement links TRBV11-3 to TRBJ1-4; weak D call: TRBD1 (5 bases). Germline values: CDR1 SGHNT, CDR2 YENEEA. CDR3 length: 12 amino acids. V lost 2 bases to trimming and J lost 10 bases, with 8 bases between them. The CDR3 DNA sequence: TGTGCCAGCAGCTTACGGGACGGAAAACTGTTTTTT. Its protein product is CASSLRDGKLFF.

This clone showed up just once. This chain connects TRBV28 to TRBJ1-2; 9 bases match TRBD1. V lost 4 bases, J lost 4 bases, and 22 bases stayed unmatched. The CDR3 has 20 amino acids. CDR1 is MDHEN and CDR2 is SYDVKM in the germline V gene. The CDR3: CASSSPILGQGNQIVYGYTF. CDR3 nucleotide sequence: TGTGCCAGCAGTTCTCCTATCTTGGGACAGGGAAACCAAATAGTCTATGGCTACACCTTC.

This rearrangement joins TRBV7-8 to TRBJ2-2; D might be TRBD1 or TRBD2, each matching 5 bases. Per the germline V gene, CDR1 is SGHVS and CDR2 is FQNEAQ. The CDR3 length is 15 residues. The germline V and J ends were trimmed by 5 bases and 0 bases, with 10 bases remaining between them. CDR3 DNA sequence: TGTGCCAGCAGCCGAACGGGACCGAACACCGGGGAGCTGTTTTTT. It encodes CASSRTGPNTGELFF.

This clone was recorded only once. The rearrangement uses TRBV18 and TRBJ2-5; 7 bases align to TRBD1. Germline CDR1 reads KGHSH; CDR2 reads LQKENI. CDR3 length: 17 residues. Germline trimming cut 3 bases from V and 5 bases from J; bases unmatched to any gene: 15. The CDR3 spells CASSPGQALTYIETQYF. The CDR3, as DNA: TGTGCCAGCTCACCTGGACAGGCGCTGACTTACATCGAGACCCAGTACTTC. The entire variable domain, with the rest obtained from reference TRBV18 and TRBJ2-5, is as follows: NAGVMQNPRHLVRRRGQEARLRCSPMKGHSHVYWYRQLPEEGLKFMVYLQKENIIDESGMPKERFSAEFPKEGPSILRIQQVVRGDSAAYFCASSPGQALTYIETQYFGPGTRLLVL.